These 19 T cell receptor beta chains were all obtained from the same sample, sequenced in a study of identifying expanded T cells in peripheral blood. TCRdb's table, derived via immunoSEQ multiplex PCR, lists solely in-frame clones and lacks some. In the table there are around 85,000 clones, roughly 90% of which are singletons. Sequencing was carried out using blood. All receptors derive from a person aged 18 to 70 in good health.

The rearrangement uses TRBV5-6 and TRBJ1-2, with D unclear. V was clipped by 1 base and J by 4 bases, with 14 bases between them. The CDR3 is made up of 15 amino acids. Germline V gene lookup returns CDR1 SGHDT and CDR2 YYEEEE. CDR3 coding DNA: TGTGCCAGCAGCTTGCTCGACGGAAGCTTCTATGGCTACACCTTC. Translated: CASSLLDGSFYGYTF.

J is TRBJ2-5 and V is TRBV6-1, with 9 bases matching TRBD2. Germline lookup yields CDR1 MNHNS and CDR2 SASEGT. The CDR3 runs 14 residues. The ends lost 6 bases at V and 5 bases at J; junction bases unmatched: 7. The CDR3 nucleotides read TGTGCCAGCAGCTGGGCTAGCGGGATGGAGACCCAGTACTTC. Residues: CASSWASGMETQYF.

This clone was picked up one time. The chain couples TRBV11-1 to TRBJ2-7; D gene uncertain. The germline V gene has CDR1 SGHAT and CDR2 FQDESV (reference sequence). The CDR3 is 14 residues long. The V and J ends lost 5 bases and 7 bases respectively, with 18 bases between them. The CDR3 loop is CASSPGAASWEQYF. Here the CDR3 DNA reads TGTGCCAGCAGCCCCGGCGCAGCTTCCTGGGAGCAGTACTTC.

The CDR3 spells CASSNRGRDTEAFF. As DNA, the CDR3 is TGTGCCAGCAGTAACAGGGGTAGGGACACTGAAGCTTTCTTT. The chain joins TRBV6-5 to TRBJ1-1, with 7 positions matching TRBD1. This CDR3 comprises 14 residues. J was trimmed by 3 bases and V by 5 bases; bases with no gene match: 6. Germline V gene sequence: CDR1 MNHEY, CDR2 SVGAGI.

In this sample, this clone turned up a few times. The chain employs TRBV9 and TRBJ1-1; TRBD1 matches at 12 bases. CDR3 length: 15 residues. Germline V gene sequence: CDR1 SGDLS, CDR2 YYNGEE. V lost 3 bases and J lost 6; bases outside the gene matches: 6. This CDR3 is CASSGGTGGAPEAFF. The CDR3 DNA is TGTGCCAGCAGCGGAGGGACAGGGGGCGCCCCTGAAGCTTTCTTT.

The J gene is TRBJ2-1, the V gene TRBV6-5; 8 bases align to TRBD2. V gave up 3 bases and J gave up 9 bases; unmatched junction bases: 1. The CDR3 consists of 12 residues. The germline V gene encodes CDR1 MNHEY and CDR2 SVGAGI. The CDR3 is CASSYSGVEQFF. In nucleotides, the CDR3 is TGTGCCAGCAGTTATAGCGGGGTTGAGCAGTTCTTC.

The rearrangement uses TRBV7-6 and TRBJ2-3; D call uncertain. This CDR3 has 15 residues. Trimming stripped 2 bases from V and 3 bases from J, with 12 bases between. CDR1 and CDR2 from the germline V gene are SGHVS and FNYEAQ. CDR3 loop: CASSLRLGVTDTQYF. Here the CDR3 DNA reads TGTGCCAGCAGCTTACGGCTAGGAGTTACAGATACGCAGTATTTT.

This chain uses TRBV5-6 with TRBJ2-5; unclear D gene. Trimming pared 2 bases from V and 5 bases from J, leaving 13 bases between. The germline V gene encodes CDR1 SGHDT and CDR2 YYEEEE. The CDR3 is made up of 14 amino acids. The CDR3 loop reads CASSFTAMVETQYF. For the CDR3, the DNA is TGTGCCAGCAGCTTCACCGCCATGGTGGAGACCCAGTACTTC.

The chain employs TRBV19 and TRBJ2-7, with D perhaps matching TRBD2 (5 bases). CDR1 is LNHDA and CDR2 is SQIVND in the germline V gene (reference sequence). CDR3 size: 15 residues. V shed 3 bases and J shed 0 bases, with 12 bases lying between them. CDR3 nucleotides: TGTGCCAGTAGTATGAGTTCCGGGAACTCCTACGAGCAGTACTTC. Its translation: CASSMSSGNSYEQYF. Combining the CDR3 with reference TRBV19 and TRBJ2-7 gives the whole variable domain DGGITQSPKYLFRKEGQNVTLSCEQNLNHDAMYWYRQDPGQGLRLIYYSQIVNDFQKGDIAEGYSVSREKKESFPLTVTSAQKNPTAFYLCASSMSSGNSYEQYFGPGTRLTVT.

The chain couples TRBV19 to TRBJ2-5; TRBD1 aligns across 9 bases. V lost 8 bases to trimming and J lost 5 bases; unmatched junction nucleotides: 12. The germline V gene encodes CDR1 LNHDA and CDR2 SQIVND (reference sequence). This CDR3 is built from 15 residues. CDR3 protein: CASARGGTGPETQYF. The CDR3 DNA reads TGTGCCAGTGCCCGAGGGGGGACAGGGCCTGAGACCCAGTACTTC.

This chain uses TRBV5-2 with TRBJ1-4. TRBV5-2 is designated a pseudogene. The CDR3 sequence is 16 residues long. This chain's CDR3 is CASSQVSADTNEKLFF. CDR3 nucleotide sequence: TGCGCCAGCAGCCAAGTGTCGGCTGATACTAATGAAAAACTGTTTTTT.

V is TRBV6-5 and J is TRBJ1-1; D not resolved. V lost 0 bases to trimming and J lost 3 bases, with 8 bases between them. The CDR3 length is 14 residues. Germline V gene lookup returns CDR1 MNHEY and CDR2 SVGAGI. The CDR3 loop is CASSYSGEYTEAFF. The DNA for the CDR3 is TGTGCCAGCAGTTACTCGGGCGAGTACACTGAAGCTTTCTTT.

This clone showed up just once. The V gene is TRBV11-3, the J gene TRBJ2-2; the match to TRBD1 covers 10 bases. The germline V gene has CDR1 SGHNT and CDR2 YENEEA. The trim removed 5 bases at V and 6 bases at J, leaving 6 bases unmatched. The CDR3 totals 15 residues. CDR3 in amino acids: CASSPSGTGAGELFF. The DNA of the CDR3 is TGTGCCAGCAGCCCTAGTGGGACAGGGGCCGGGGAGCTGTTTTTT.

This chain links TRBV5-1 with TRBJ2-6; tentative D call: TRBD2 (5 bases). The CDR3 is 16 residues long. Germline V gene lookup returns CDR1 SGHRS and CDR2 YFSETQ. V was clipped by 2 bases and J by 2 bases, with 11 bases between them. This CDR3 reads CASSFREGPGANVLTF. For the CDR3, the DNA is TGCGCCAGCAGCTTCCGCGAGGGCCCTGGGGCCAACGTCCTGACTTTC.

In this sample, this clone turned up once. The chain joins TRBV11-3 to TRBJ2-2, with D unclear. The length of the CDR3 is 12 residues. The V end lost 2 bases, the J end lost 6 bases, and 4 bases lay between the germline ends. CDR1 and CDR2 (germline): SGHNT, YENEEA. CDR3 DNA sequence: TGTGCCAGCAGCTTAAGGGCCGGGGAGCTGTTTTTT. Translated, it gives CASSLRAGELFF.

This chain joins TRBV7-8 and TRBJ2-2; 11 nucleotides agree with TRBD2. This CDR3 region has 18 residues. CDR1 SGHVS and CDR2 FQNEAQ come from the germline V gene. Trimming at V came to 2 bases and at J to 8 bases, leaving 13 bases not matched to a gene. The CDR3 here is CASSLKYTSGGIVGELFF. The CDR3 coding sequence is TGTGCCAGCAGCTTAAAATATACTAGCGGGGGAATCGTAGGGGAGCTGTTTTTT.

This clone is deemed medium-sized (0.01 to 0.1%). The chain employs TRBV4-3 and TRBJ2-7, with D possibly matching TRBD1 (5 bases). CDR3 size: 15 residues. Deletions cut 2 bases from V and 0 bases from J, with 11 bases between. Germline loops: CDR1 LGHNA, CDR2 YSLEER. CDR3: CASSQQNTGSYEQYF. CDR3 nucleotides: TGCGCCAGCAGCCAACAAAATACAGGCTCCTACGAGCAGTACTTC.

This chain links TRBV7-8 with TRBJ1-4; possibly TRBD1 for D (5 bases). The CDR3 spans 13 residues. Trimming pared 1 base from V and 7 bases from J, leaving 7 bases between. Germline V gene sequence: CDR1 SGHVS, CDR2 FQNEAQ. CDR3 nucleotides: TGTGCCAGCAGCTTAGTCCAGGGTGAAAAACTGTTTTTT. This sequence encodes CASSLVQGEKLFF.

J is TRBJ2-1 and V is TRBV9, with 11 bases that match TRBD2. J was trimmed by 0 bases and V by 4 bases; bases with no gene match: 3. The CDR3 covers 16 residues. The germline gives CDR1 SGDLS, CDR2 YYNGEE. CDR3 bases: TGTGCCAGCAGCCCTAGCGGGGGGAGCTCCTACAATGAGCAGTTCTTC. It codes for CASSPSGGSSYNEQFF.